These 14 T cell receptor beta chains share one sample of origin, sequenced in a study of T cell responses to AZD1222 COVID-19 vaccine. Profiled with immunoSEQ multiplex PCR; TCRdb holds only in-frame clones, not every one. Seen here are around 160,000 clones, around 91% observed once, and the top ten hold less than 5.5%. Sequences were derived from peripheral blood, sampled on day 0 of AZD1222 vaccination. All receptors derive from an adult in good health.

This sequence joins TRBV3-1 (or the pseudogene TRBV3-2) and TRBJ1-1; maybe TRBD1 (5 bases). V dropped 4 bases and J dropped 8 bases, with 17 bases sitting between them. Germline V CDR1 and CDR2: LGHDT, YNNKEL (reference sequence). The CDR3 runs to 14 residues. CDR3 amino acids: CASSLTAAGPEAFF. The CDR3 DNA reads TGTGCCAGCAGCCTCACAGCCGCGGGACCGGAAGCTTTCTTT.

This chain links TRBV5-6 with TRBJ2-2; D not resolved. Germline-derived CDR1 and CDR2 are SGHDT and YYEEEE. The V end was cut by 0 bases, the J end by 5 bases, with 2 bases between. This CDR3 contains 12 residues. Here the CDR3 DNA reads TGTGCCAGCAGCTTGGCGACCGGGGAGCTGTTTTTT. This gives the protein CASSLATGELFF.

The chain joins TRBV5-5 to TRBJ1-2; 10 bases fit TRBD1. Germline V gene sequence: CDR1 SGHKS, CDR2 YYEKEE (reference sequence). The CDR3 sequence is 17 residues long. V lost 0 bases to trimming and J lost 4 bases; unmatched junction nucleotides: 9. CDR3 in amino acids: CASSLEPGQGGFYGYTF. CDR3 bases: TGTGCCAGCAGCTTGGAACCCGGACAGGGGGGATTCTATGGCTACACCTTC.

The chain joins TRBV28 to TRBJ1-6; no firm D call. The length of the CDR3 is 15 residues. V lost 3 bases and J lost 7, with 13 bases in between. In germline, CDR1 is MDHEN, CDR2 SYDVKM. This CDR3 is CASSFLRTGNSPLHF. The CDR3 coding sequence is TGTGCCAGCAGTTTCTTGCGGACGGGAAATTCACCCCTCCACTTT. Supplemented by reference TRBV28 and TRBJ1-6, the full variable domain reads DVKVTQSSRYLVKRTGEKVFLECVQDMDHENMFWYRQDPGLGLRLIYFSYDVKMKEKGDIPEGYSVSREKKERFSLILESASTNQTSMYLCASSFLRTGNSPLHFGNGTRLTVT.

The rearrangement joins TRBV6-2 or TRBV6-3 to TRBJ2-1, with 8 bases matching TRBD1. Germline V lookup: CDR1 MNHEY, CDR2 SVGEGT. The CDR3 is 16 amino acids. With V trimmed by 6 bases and J by 5 bases, 12 bases remained unmatched. The CDR3 spells CASSPRTGIPHNEQFF. The CDR3 DNA follows: TGTGCCAGCAGCCCCCGGACAGGGATTCCCCACAATGAGCAGTTCTTC.

This chain links TRBV5-1 with TRBJ2-7, with 7 bases aligning to TRBD2. Looked up from germline, CDR1 is SGHRS and CDR2 is YFSETQ. V trimming: 3 bases; J trimming: 4 bases; junction bases outside the gene matches: 7. The CDR3 runs to 14 residues. CDR3 in amino acids: CASSWEGLTYEQYF. The CDR3 DNA reads TGCGCCAGCAGCTGGGAGGGTCTCACGTACGAGCAGTACTTC.

The chain links TRBV10-3 to TRBJ1-1, with 10 bases fitting TRBD1. This CDR3 contains 15 residues. Germline lookup yields CDR1 ENHRY and CDR2 SYGVKD. The ends lost 4 bases at V and 5 bases at J; junction bases unmatched: 7. CDR3: CAISADRGPGTEAFF. For the CDR3, the DNA is TGTGCCATCAGTGCAGACAGGGGGCCGGGAACTGAAGCTTTCTTT.

This chain links TRBV14 with TRBJ1-3; the D is unclear. The V end was cut by 0 bases, the J end by 7 bases, with 10 bases between. This CDR3 contains 14 residues. Germline loops: CDR1 SGHDN, CDR2 FVKESK. The DNA for the CDR3 is TGTGCCAGCAGCCAAGACTGGGCTTCGAACACCATATATTTT. This gives the protein CASSQDWASNTIYF.

V gene TRBV7-3 combines with J gene TRBJ2-1; TRBD2 matches at 12 bases. This CDR3 contains 20 residues. V lost 3 bases and J lost 0; bases outside the gene matches: 12. Germline CDR1 and CDR2: SGHTA and FQGTGA. The CDR3 nucleotides read TGTGCCAGCAGCTTCCAACTAGCGGGAGGATCCGGAAGCTCCTACAATGAGCAGTTCTTC. Its protein product is CASSFQLAGGSGSSYNEQFF.

The V call is TRBV5-4, the J call TRBJ1-1, with D tentatively TRBD1 (5 bases). CDR3 size: 15 residues. Deletions cut 4 bases from V and 1 base from J, with 14 bases between. The germline V gene encodes CDR1 SGHNT and CDR2 YYREEE (reference sequence). CDR3 in DNA: TGTGCCAGCAGCAGTGGGGGGGGTGAGAACACTGAAGCTTTCTTT. Translation gives CASSSGGGENTEAFF.

This chain links TRBV9 with TRBJ1-2; D is possibly TRBD1 (6 bases). The CDR3 extends over 15 amino acids. The V end was cut by 2 bases, the J end by 1 base, with 12 bases between. CDR1 SGDLS and CDR2 YYNGEE come from the germline V gene. DNA for the CDR3: TGTGCCAGCAGCGTCGGGGGCCTCCTTAACTATGGCTACACCTTC. Amino acids: CASSVGGLLNYGYTF.

The chain uses TRBV7-2 and TRBJ1-1, with D unresolved. Germline CDR1 is SGHTA and CDR2 is FQGNSA. V lost 2 bases, J lost 1 base, and 8 bases lay in between. This CDR3 region has 14 residues. This CDR3 reads CASSLHAANTEAFF. The CDR3 DNA reads TGTGCCAGCAGCTTACATGCAGCGAACACTGAAGCTTTCTTT.

The V and J genes are TRBV19 and TRBJ1-1; perhaps TRBD1 as D (5 bases). This CDR3 comprises 14 residues. Germline V gives CDR1 LNHDA, CDR2 SQIVND (reference sequence). V lost 2 bases and J 8 bases, leaving 15 bases between the germline ends. CDR3 coding DNA: TGTGCCAGTAGTATAAGAGGGGCTGGGGAAGAAGCTTTCTTT. This gives the protein CASSIRGAGEEAFF.

The chain combines TRBV4-3 with TRBJ1-2; TRBD1 agrees at 7 bases. V lost 2 bases to trimming and J lost 4 bases; unmatched junction nucleotides: 4. This CDR3 contains 14 residues. Per germline, CDR1 LGHNA and CDR2 YSLEER. The CDR3 here is CASSQFRDSYGYTF. The CDR3 coding sequence is TGCGCCAGCAGCCAATTCCGGGACAGCTATGGCTACACCTTC.